This TCR beta chain was captured by sequencing in a study of blood T cell repertoires in COVID-19. Study as a whole: Samples came from the United States, Italy and Spain, spanning acute and convalescent COVID-19. Sources were T cells, B-cell-depleted T cells, or PBMCs; the material itself was cDNA or gDNA.

CDR3 length: 15 amino acids. Germline CDR1 SGHNT, CDR2 YENEEA. V lost 2 bases to trimming and J lost 3 bases; unmatched junction nucleotides: 2. Per the authors' pipeline: It was from reference gene primer amplification that nucleated cell counts were estimated. Sequenced by immunoSEQ multiplex PCR; TCRdb stores in-frame clones only, minus some. V, J and clone size are those of that table, while D and trimming were read from the DNA. In the table there are some 220,000 clones, roughly 84% of which are singletons. Sequencing used peripheral blood. This chain uses TRBV11-3 with TRBJ2-2, with TRBD1 matching over 8 bases. This clonotype was obtained from a man aged 50 to 60 with active or convalescent COVID-19. The CDR3 loop is CASSLTGGYTGELFF. As DNA, the CDR3 is TGTGCCAGCAGCTTAACAGGGGGATACACCGGGGAGCTGTTTTTT.